This T cell receptor beta chain originates from a study of T cells after yellow fever vaccination. Study-wide background: With SMART-Seq v4 Ultra Low Input, the fractions containing low cell numbers were prepared.

With 4 bases clipped from V and 0 bases from J, the junction kept 18 bases outside the gene matches. The germline gives CDR1 SEHNR, CDR2 FQNEAQ (reference sequence). The CDR3 has 20 amino acids. Whole-study results and caveats: Most primary-vaccination clones reappeared after the booster (96% CD4, 75% to 90% CD8). Some clonotypes were seen in both the CD4 and the CD8 compartments. These made up a small share and likely arose from convergent recombination.

This clonotype has only a few counts. The antigen remains unidentified. A process of 5'RACE template switching, which added a universal primer site and UMIs, was used to make TCR cDNA. Each CDR3 protein gets one entry after TCRdb re-called the 5' RACE reads with MiXCR. The data hold around 100,000 distinct CDR3 sequences, with under 7% observed a single time. J is TRBJ1-2 and V is TRBV7-9; TRBD1 aligns across 9 bases. Sequenced here: CD8+ T cells sorted from PBMCs, sampled 10 days after the yellow fever booster vaccination. This receptor was obtained from a man between 18 and 29 years old who received the YFV17D yellow fever vaccine. The CDR3 reads CASSSRRPGDREGTNYGYTF. The CDR3 coding sequence is TGTGCCAGCAGCTCAAGACGTCCCGGGGACAGGGAGGGAACTAACTATGGCTACACCTTC.